The present entry profiles one TCR beta chain with its context. The sample is drawn from a study of human T cells and chemical hapten exposure. TCRdb used MiXCR to reprocess the RACE reads, holding one entry per CDR3 protein. The data show about 380,000 distinct CDR3 sequences, more than 4.5% seen once. Trimming removed 4 bases from V and 3 bases from J; junction bases left unmatched: 5. The CDR3 is 15 residues long. Germline V gives CDR1 LGHDT, CDR2 YNNKEL (reference sequence). Time point: patch test 1, 2 weeks after DPC sensitization. The sample's treatment: therapeutic diphenylcyclopropenone sensitization with weekly scalp DPC.

The sequence was obtained from a woman between 50 and 59 years old with alopecia areata. Some clones in this sample may be carry-over from other donors' samples. The chain couples TRBV3-1 to TRBJ2-1; 8 positions agree with TRBD2. The sequenced sample was whole blood, obtained in connection with sensitization to the hapten diphenylcyclopropenone (DPC). The CDR3 coding sequence is TGTGCCAGCAGCCTAATAGCGGGATTCTACAATGAGCAGTTCTTC. This gives the protein CASSLIAGFYNEQFF.